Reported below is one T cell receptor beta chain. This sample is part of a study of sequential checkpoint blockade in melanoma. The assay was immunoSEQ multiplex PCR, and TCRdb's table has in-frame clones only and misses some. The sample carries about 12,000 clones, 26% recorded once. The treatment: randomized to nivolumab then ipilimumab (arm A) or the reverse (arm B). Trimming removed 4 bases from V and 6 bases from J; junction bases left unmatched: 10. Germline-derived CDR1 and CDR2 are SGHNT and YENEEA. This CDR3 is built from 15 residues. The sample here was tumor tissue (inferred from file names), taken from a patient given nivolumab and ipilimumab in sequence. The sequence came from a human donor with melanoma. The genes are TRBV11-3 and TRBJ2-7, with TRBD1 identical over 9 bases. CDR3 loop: CASSSNPGQGPEQYF. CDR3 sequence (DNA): TGTGCCAGCAGCTCAAACCCGGGACAGGGTCCCGAGCAGTACTTC.